The clone carrying this T cell receptor beta chain was seen just once. No antigen is known for it. Cells were stimulated with overlapping HIV-1 Gag 15-mer peptides. Memory cells lacking CD40L and CD69 with high CD45RO were sorted. These HIV-1-infected adults initiated suppressive ART in chronic infection. CD8+ T cells were removed from PBMCs prior to stimulation. These data come from a study of persistence of HIV-infected CD4 T cells. Background on the study: Donors had been on suppressive ART for a median of about 8 years.

This was the immunoSEQ version 4 assay in survey mode. Clones were read by immunoSEQ multiplex PCR, and TCRdb kept only the in-frame ones, dropping some. In the table there are 35,000 or so clones, more than 75% of which are singletons. From germline, CDR1 is SGHKS and CDR2 YYEKEE (reference sequence). The CDR3 is made up of 16 amino acids. V lost 0 bases, J lost 2 bases, and 4 bases stayed unmatched. The source was cultured CD4+ T cells from PBMCs, collected from a patient who received antiretroviral therapy. The source is an adult with HIV. The donor label of this sample is uncertain. The J gene is TRBJ1-5, the V gene TRBV5-5, with 8 bases matching TRBD1. The CDR3: CASSLGTGIGNQPQHF. The CDR3 DNA is TGTGCCAGCAGCTTGGGGACAGGGATCGGCAATCAGCCCCAGCATTTT.